This entry concerns a single TCR beta chain. Its antigen is currently unknown. This record comes from a study of cytomegalovirus exposure and HLA in healthy donors. About the study: A later analysis reported the 100 to 150 validation repertoires used the same platform as the 500 to 800 first-cohort repertoires.

Whole-study findings and limits: The study labeled 150 or so TCR beta chains cytomegalovirus-associated. While the bulk of TCR sequences proved rare, some public TCRs turned up in many donors.

Method: immunoSEQ multiplex PCR; TCRdb's copy keeps in-frame clones and lacks some. The table records 100,000 to 120,000 clones, approximately 86% of them present only once. Separate from the roughly 700-subject first cohort was the approximately 120-subject validation cohort, to which the donors belonged. The receptor comes from a woman younger than 35 in good health and CMV-seronegative. What was sequenced was PBMCs.

The CDR3 is CASSQGGEGTEAFF. Written as DNA, the CDR3 is TGTGCCAGCAGTCAGGGGGGTGAGGGGACTGAAGCTTTCTTT. The rearrangement links TRBV28 to TRBJ1-1, with 7 bases that match TRBD1. V trimming: 5 bases; J trimming: 5 bases; junction bases outside the gene matches: 8. Germline CDR1 MDHEN, CDR2 SYDVKM. This CDR3 region has 14 residues.